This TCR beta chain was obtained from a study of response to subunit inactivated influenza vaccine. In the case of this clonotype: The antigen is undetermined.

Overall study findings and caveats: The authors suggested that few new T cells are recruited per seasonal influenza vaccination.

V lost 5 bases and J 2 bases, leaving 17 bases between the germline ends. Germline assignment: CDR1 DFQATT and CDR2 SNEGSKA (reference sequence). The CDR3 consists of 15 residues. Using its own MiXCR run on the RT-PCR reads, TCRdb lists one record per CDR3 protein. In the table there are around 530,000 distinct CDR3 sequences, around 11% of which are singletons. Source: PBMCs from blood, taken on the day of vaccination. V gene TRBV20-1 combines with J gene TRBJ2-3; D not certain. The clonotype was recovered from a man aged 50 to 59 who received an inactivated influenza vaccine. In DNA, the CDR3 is TGCAGTGCTCCAACCCTTTCCTTTACCACAGATACGCAGTATTTT. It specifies CSAPTLSFTTDTQYF.